The present T cell receptor (beta chain) was sequenced within a study of blood T cell repertoires in COVID-19. Turning to the study itself: Samples of COVID-19 (acute and convalescent) were obtained from the United States, Italy and Spain. PBMCs, B-cell-depleted T cells, or T cells provided the cDNA or gDNA that made up the material.

Libraries were prepared by immunoSEQ multiplex PCR; TCRdb keeps only in-frame clonotypes and omits some of them. Of some 290,000 clones listed, 75% to 90% were seen once; the top ten hold under 5.5%. This CDR3 is built from 15 residues. Germline-derived CDR1 and CDR2 are SGDLS and YYNGEE. V shed 4 bases and J shed 1 base, with 11 bases lying between them. The chain uses TRBV9 and TRBJ2-2; D gene unclear. The TCR was taken from a man in his fifties or sixties who had recovered from COVID-19. The sequenced sample consisted of peripheral blood. CDR3 coding DNA: TGTGCCAGCAGCCCACGAACGGGGAACACCGGGGAGCTGTTTTTT. Protein product: CASSPRTGNTGELFF.